Listed below are T cell receptor beta chains from one sample, sequenced in a study of shared clonotypes between healthy human individuals. Generated by immunoSEQ multiplex PCR, the TCRdb table keeps only in-frame clones and is missing some. Of roughly 700,000 clones listed, approximately 79% are singletons. Sequencing used memory CD4+ T cells sorted from blood. Receptors originate from a woman in her twenties or thirties in good health. Each CDR3 is given with its conserved first and last residue. The D gene is left open where the match is weak. Clone size is stated in some rows and not others, as once, few, many or a class when expanded.

cdr3_nt: TGCAGCGTTGAATGGGAGAGCTATGGCTACACCTTC
cdr3_aa: CSVEWESYGYTF
clone_size: -
d_call: -
v_call: TRBV29-1
j_call: TRBJ1-2

cdr3_nt: TGTGCCAGCAGCTTACTTTCCAGCGGGAGGACCGGGGAGCTGTTTTTT
cdr3_aa: CASSLLSSGRTGELFF
clone_size: -
d_call: TRBD2
v_call: TRBV7-9
j_call: TRBJ2-2

cdr3_nt: TGTGCCAGCAGCTTTGTCCCCGGGTCCTACGAGCAGTACTTC
cdr3_aa: CASSFVPGSYEQYF
clone_size: many
d_call: -
v_call: TRBV7-9
j_call: TRBJ2-7

cdr3_nt: TGTGCCAACCAGGGGGTGGATGGCTACACCTTC
cdr3_aa: CANQGVDGYTF
clone_size: -
d_call: TRBD1
v_call: TRBV28
j_call: TRBJ1-2

cdr3_nt: TGTGCCAGCAGCGTAGAAGGACTAGGGACAGATACGCAGTATTTT
cdr3_aa: CASSVEGLGTDTQYF
clone_size: few
d_call: TRBD2
v_call: TRBV9
j_call: TRBJ2-3

cdr3_nt: TGCGCCAGCCGGACTAGCGGGGGGTACAATGAGCAGTTCTTC
cdr3_aa: CASRTSGGYNEQFF
clone_size: -
d_call: TRBD2
v_call: TRBV5-1
j_call: TRBJ2-1

cdr3_nt: TGTGCCGCTCCGCCCGGGGCCTTCACATCGAGCGACTTCACTGAAGCTTTCTTT
cdr3_aa: CAAPPGAFTSSDFTEAFF
clone_size: -
d_call: -
v_call: TRBV2
j_call: TRBJ1-1

cdr3_nt: TGCAGTGCTAGAGAGGGACCCCGGGGCACCTTC
cdr3_aa: CSAREGPRGTF
clone_size: few
d_call: -
v_call: TRBV20-1
j_call: TRBJ1-2

cdr3_nt: TGCGCCAGCAGCTTGGGGCCTCGGGAGCTCAATCAGCCCCAGCATTTT
cdr3_aa: CASSLGPRELNQPQHF
clone_size: once
d_call: -
v_call: TRBV5-1
j_call: TRBJ1-5

cdr3_nt: TGTGCCAGTTCCAACAGGGTTGATCAGCCCCAGCATTTT
cdr3_aa: CASSNRVDQPQHF
clone_size: few
d_call: -
v_call: TRBV19
j_call: TRBJ1-5

cdr3_nt: TGCGCCAGCAGCTTAACCCCGGGTAGTTTGGATTTT
cdr3_aa: CASSLTPGSLDF
clone_size: -
d_call: -
v_call: TRBV5-1
j_call: TRBJ2-3

cdr3_nt: TGTGCCAGCAGCCCCGCCGGGACTAACACCGGGGAGCTGTTTTTT
cdr3_aa: CASSPAGTNTGELFF
clone_size: -
d_call: -
v_call: TRBV14
j_call: TRBJ2-2

cdr3_nt: TGTGCCAGCAGAGGGGGCGGGAGAGCCGGCGGGGAGCTGTTTTTT
cdr3_aa: CASRGGGRAGGELFF
clone_size: -
d_call: -
v_call: TRBV27
j_call: TRBJ2-2

cdr3_nt: TGTGCCAGTACCCCCGGGTGGAGACAGCTTTACAATGAGCAGTTCTTC
cdr3_aa: CASTPGWRQLYNEQFF
clone_size: -
d_call: -
v_call: TRBV19
j_call: TRBJ2-1

cdr3_nt: TGTGCCAGCAGCCACAATGACAGGGCCTATTATGGCTACACCTTC
cdr3_aa: CASSHNDRAYYGYTF
clone_size: -
d_call: TRBD1
v_call: TRBV14
j_call: TRBJ1-2

cdr3_nt: TGTGCCTGGAGTAGAGGACTGATCTACGAGCAGTACTTC
cdr3_aa: CAWSRGLIYEQYF
clone_size: -
d_call: -
v_call: TRBV30
j_call: TRBJ2-7

cdr3_nt: TGTGCCAGCAGCGACCCAGGGGACAGGAACTCTGGAAACACCATATATTTT
cdr3_aa: CASSDPGDRNSGNTIYF
clone_size: -
d_call: TRBD1
v_call: TRBV5-4
j_call: TRBJ1-3

cdr3_nt: TGTGCCAGCAGTTATCGGGGGATGGACTATGGCTACACCTTC
cdr3_aa: CASSYRGMDYGYTF
clone_size: once
d_call: -
v_call: TRBV6-5
j_call: TRBJ1-2

cdr3_nt: TGTGCCAGCAGCCGCCGGTCGACAGGCACTGAAGCTTTCTTT
cdr3_aa: CASSRRSTGTEAFF
clone_size: -
d_call: -
v_call: TRBV13
j_call: TRBJ1-1

cdr3_nt: TGTGCCAGCAGTTCTCGGACAGGGTCCTACAATGAGCAGTTCTTC
cdr3_aa: CASSSRTGSYNEQFF
clone_size: -
d_call: TRBD1
v_call: TRBV6-1
j_call: TRBJ2-1

cdr3_nt: TGTGCCAGCAGCGTAGCTGGAGACTTAGCGGGAGACGTCAACAATGAGCAGTTCTTC
cdr3_aa: CASSVAGDLAGDVNNEQFF
clone_size: -
d_call: TRBD2
v_call: TRBV9
j_call: TRBJ2-1

cdr3_nt: TGTGCCAGCAGCCAATTTGAGGGCTCGAACACCGGGGAGCTGTTTTTT
cdr3_aa: CASSQFEGSNTGELFF
clone_size: -
d_call: -
v_call: TRBV16
j_call: TRBJ2-2

cdr3_nt: TGTGCCAGCAGCTTAGATCTCGGGGGCGCCGGGGAGCTGTTTTTT
cdr3_aa: CASSLDLGGAGELFF
clone_size: few
d_call: -
v_call: TRBV11-3
j_call: TRBJ2-2

cdr3_nt: TGCAGCGTGAGGTATCTACGTACGAACAATGAGCAGTTCTTC
cdr3_aa: CSVRYLRTNNEQFF
clone_size: once
d_call: -
v_call: TRBV29-1
j_call: TRBJ2-1

cdr3_nt: TGTGCCAGCAGTGATCCACACACTGAAGCTTTCTTT
cdr3_aa: CASSDPHTEAFF
clone_size: -
d_call: -
v_call: TRBV6-5
j_call: TRBJ1-1

cdr3_nt: TGTGCCAGCAGCTCACCTGGGACGCCCACATCTCAAGAGACCCAGTACTTC
cdr3_aa: CASSSPGTPTSQETQYF
clone_size: -
d_call: -
v_call: TRBV5-4
j_call: TRBJ2-5

cdr3_nt: TGTGCCAGCTCCCCTTTCTCCGGGCTGGAGGGGGGTCAGCCCCAGCATTTT
cdr3_aa: CASSPFSGLEGGQPQHF
clone_size: -
d_call: -
v_call: TRBV18
j_call: TRBJ1-5

cdr3_nt: TGCGCCAGCAGCCGGGGGGGGCTAGCGGTTCCCACCGGGGAGCTGTTTTTT
cdr3_aa: CASSRGGLAVPTGELFF
clone_size: -
d_call: -
v_call: TRBV4-1
j_call: TRBJ2-2

cdr3_nt: TGTGCCAGCAGCGTAGAGGGGGACGAGCAGTACTTC
cdr3_aa: CASSVEGDEQYF
clone_size: -
d_call: -
v_call: TRBV9
j_call: TRBJ2-7

cdr3_nt: TGTGCCAGCTCATCGACTAGAAGCTACGAGCAGTACTTC
cdr3_aa: CASSSTRSYEQYF
clone_size: few
d_call: -
v_call: TRBV18
j_call: TRBJ2-7

cdr3_nt: TGTGCCAGCAGTTACTCGCAGGGGACGACTAATGAAAAACTGTTTTTT
cdr3_aa: CASSYSQGTTNEKLFF
clone_size: -
d_call: -
v_call: TRBV6-5
j_call: TRBJ1-4

cdr3_nt: TGTGCCAGCAGCCCCGGACAGGGAACCTACAATGAGCAGTTCTTC
cdr3_aa: CASSPGQGTYNEQFF
clone_size: -
d_call: TRBD1
v_call: TRBV7-2
j_call: TRBJ2-1

cdr3_nt: TGTGCCAGCAGTTCTCCCGGAGGAGGGGTGTACGAGCAGTACTTC
cdr3_aa: CASSSPGGGVYEQYF
clone_size: -
d_call: -
v_call: TRBV28
j_call: TRBJ2-7

cdr3_nt: TGTGCCTGGAGCCGACAGAACAATCAGCCCCAGCATTTT
cdr3_aa: CAWSRQNNQPQHF
clone_size: -
d_call: -
v_call: TRBV30
j_call: TRBJ1-5

cdr3_nt: TGTGCCAGCTCCAGGGTTGGGGTCTACGAGCAGTACTTC
cdr3_aa: CASSRVGVYEQYF
clone_size: -
d_call: -
v_call: TRBV27
j_call: TRBJ2-7

cdr3_nt: TGCGCCAGCAGTTTGATGGGACAGCGTAATGAAAAACTGTTTTTT
cdr3_aa: CASSLMGQRNEKLFF
clone_size: once
d_call: TRBD1
v_call: TRBV5-1
j_call: TRBJ1-4

cdr3_nt: TGCGCCAGCAGCTTGAGACAGGGAGTCACCGGGGAGCTGTTTTTT
cdr3_aa: CASSLRQGVTGELFF
clone_size: -
d_call: TRBD1
v_call: TRBV5-1
j_call: TRBJ2-2

cdr3_nt: TGTGCCAGCAACGGAGGGGAGGATCAGCCCCAGCATTTT
cdr3_aa: CASNGGEDQPQHF
clone_size: -
d_call: -
v_call: TRBV9
j_call: TRBJ1-5

cdr3_nt: TGCGCCAGCAGCGGAGGACAGGCGTTGAACACTGAAGCTTTCTTT
cdr3_aa: CASSGGQALNTEAFF
clone_size: -
d_call: TRBD1
v_call: TRBV5-1
j_call: TRBJ1-1

cdr3_nt: TGTGCCAGCTCATTAGACAGTTACAATGAGCAGTTCTTC
cdr3_aa: CASSLDSYNEQFF
clone_size: once
d_call: -
v_call: TRBV18
j_call: TRBJ2-1

cdr3_nt: TGCAGTGCTAGGGACAGGGGTGGCTACACCTTC
cdr3_aa: CSARDRGGYTF
clone_size: -
d_call: TRBD1
v_call: TRBV20-1
j_call: TRBJ1-2

cdr3_nt: TGTGCCAGCAGCTTAGAGCGGTCCTACGAGCAGTACTTC
cdr3_aa: CASSLERSYEQYF
clone_size: once
d_call: -
v_call: TRBV7-2
j_call: TRBJ2-7

cdr3_nt: TGCGCCAGCAGCTTGGACCTAGGGGTTTTCACAGATACGCAGTATTTT
cdr3_aa: CASSLDLGVFTDTQYF
clone_size: few
d_call: -
v_call: TRBV5-1
j_call: TRBJ2-3

cdr3_nt: TGTGCCAGCAGCGCTCCGGGACTAGCGGGCTACGAGCAGTACTTC
cdr3_aa: CASSAPGLAGYEQYF
clone_size: -
d_call: TRBD2
v_call: TRBV27
j_call: TRBJ2-7

cdr3_nt: TGTGCCTGGAGTGTAGGAGGGAGTGGGACCGGGGAGCTGTTTTTT
cdr3_aa: CAWSVGGSGTGELFF
clone_size: -
d_call: -
v_call: TRBV30
j_call: TRBJ2-2

cdr3_nt: TGTGCCAGCAGCCCACGGACTAGCGGGAGGGCAGATACGCAGTATTTT
cdr3_aa: CASSPRTSGRADTQYF
clone_size: few
d_call: TRBD2
v_call: TRBV5-6
j_call: TRBJ2-3

cdr3_nt: TGCGCCAGCAGCTTGTTAGCGGCCACAGATACGCAGTATTTT
cdr3_aa: CASSLLAATDTQYF
clone_size: -
d_call: -
v_call: TRBV5-1
j_call: TRBJ2-3

cdr3_nt: TGTGCCAGCAGTGAATGGTCAATGGGCAGGGACGGCACTGAAGCTTTCTTT
cdr3_aa: CASSEWSMGRDGTEAFF
clone_size: -
d_call: -
v_call: TRBV6-1
j_call: TRBJ1-1

cdr3_nt: TGCGCCAGCAGCGGGGGTTGGGGGCACGAGCAGTACTTC
cdr3_aa: CASSGGWGHEQYF
clone_size: -
d_call: -
v_call: TRBV5-1
j_call: TRBJ2-7

cdr3_nt: TGTGCCAGCAGCTTAGAGGGAGGCGGTGAGCAGTTCTTC
cdr3_aa: CASSLEGGGEQFF
clone_size: -
d_call: -
v_call: TRBV7-9
j_call: TRBJ2-1

cdr3_nt: TGTGCCAGTAGTATGACCAGGTTTAACACCGGGGAGCTGTTTTTT
cdr3_aa: CASSMTRFNTGELFF
clone_size: -
d_call: -
v_call: TRBV19
j_call: TRBJ2-2

cdr3_nt: TGCAGTGCTAGTCAGGTGTACGAGCAGTACTTC
cdr3_aa: CSASQVYEQYF
clone_size: -
d_call: -
v_call: TRBV20-1
j_call: TRBJ2-7

cdr3_nt: TGTGCCAGCAGCTTACAGGGGTCCACTGAAGCTTTCTTT
cdr3_aa: CASSLQGSTEAFF
clone_size: -
d_call: -
v_call: TRBV7-8
j_call: TRBJ1-1

cdr3_nt: TGTGCCAGTAGTTTGGGACCTTCACTGGGTAGCAATCAGCCCCAGCATTTT
cdr3_aa: CASSLGPSLGSNQPQHF
clone_size: -
d_call: -
v_call: TRBV19
j_call: TRBJ1-5